Listed below are T cell receptor beta chains from one sample, sequenced in a study of shared clonotypes between healthy human individuals. TCRdb's table, derived via immunoSEQ multiplex PCR, lists solely in-frame clones and lacks some. The table lists about 1 million clones, under 80% of them singletons. The specimen was memory CD4+ T cells sorted from blood. The receptors originated from a man younger than 35 in good health. The CDR3 runs from the conserved cysteine through the conserved F or W.

V,CDR3
TRBV6-6,CASREGQSNTGELFF
TRBV10-3,CAISDLGGEKLFF
TRBV7-2,CASSSVGGLAGTDTQYF
TRBV6-6,CASTLWTEDYGYTF
TRBV19,CASSPGVSGNTIYF
TRBV2,CASQQGPNTEAFF
TRBV2,CASSPLAGGYNEQFF
TRBV7-7,CASSQGPEEGPFNEQFF
TRBV19,CASSIPHAQPQHF
TRBV7-2,CASSSIQGNNQPQHF
TRBV6-1,CASSEQGINQPQHF
TRBV5-4,CASSGGTSGRNTGELFF
TRBV18,CASSPREGVVSETQYF